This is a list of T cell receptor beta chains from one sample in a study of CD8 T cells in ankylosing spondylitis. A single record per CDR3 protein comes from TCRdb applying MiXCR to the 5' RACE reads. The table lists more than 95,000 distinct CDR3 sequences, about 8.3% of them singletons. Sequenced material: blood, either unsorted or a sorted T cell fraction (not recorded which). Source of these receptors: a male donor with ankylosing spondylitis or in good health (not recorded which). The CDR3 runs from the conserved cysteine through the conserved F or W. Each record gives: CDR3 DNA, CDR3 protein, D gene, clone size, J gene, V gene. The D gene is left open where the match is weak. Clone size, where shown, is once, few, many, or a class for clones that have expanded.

cdr3_nt: TGTGCCATCAGTGATGTACCGACCCCCGCAAATGAGCAGTTCTTC; cdr3_aa: CAISDVPTPANEQFF; d_call: .; clone_size: many; j_call: TRBJ2-1; v_call: TRBV10-3
cdr3_nt: TGTGCCAGCAGCTTAGGGCGGAGCCGGGAGCAGTTCTTC; cdr3_aa: CASSLGRSREQFF; d_call: .; clone_size: .; j_call: TRBJ2-1; v_call: TRBV7-9
cdr3_nt: TGTGCCAGCTCACCGACAATTCCAGAGACCCAGTACTTC; cdr3_aa: CASSPTIPETQYF; d_call: .; clone_size: .; j_call: TRBJ2-5; v_call: TRBV18
cdr3_nt: TGCAGTGCTAGAGATAGAGGGGGGAGCCGCACTGAAGCTTTCTTT; cdr3_aa: CSARDRGGSRTEAFF; d_call: .; clone_size: few; j_call: TRBJ1-1; v_call: TRBV20-1
cdr3_nt: TGCAGTGCTAGAGAAGGAACAGGGGGGTCAAATGGCTACACCTTC; cdr3_aa: CSAREGTGGSNGYTF; d_call: TRBD1; clone_size: .; j_call: TRBJ1-2; v_call: TRBV20-1
cdr3_nt: TGTGCCAGCAGCCCCCCGGACAGGGCTTCGAACACCGGGGAGCTGTTTTTT; cdr3_aa: CASSPPDRASNTGELFF; d_call: TRBD1; clone_size: many; j_call: TRBJ2-2; v_call: TRBV5-5
cdr3_nt: TGTGCCACCAGTACTGGGACTAGCGGAAACAATGAGCAGTTCTTC; cdr3_aa: CATSTGTSGNNEQFF; d_call: TRBD2; clone_size: many; j_call: TRBJ2-1; v_call: TRBV24-1
cdr3_nt: TGCAGTGCTAGGCCGGATTTGAACACTGAAGCTTTCTTT; cdr3_aa: CSARPDLNTEAFF; d_call: .; clone_size: many; j_call: TRBJ1-1; v_call: TRBV20-1
cdr3_nt: TGTGCCAGCAGAGCGAGCTTCAATGAGCAGTTCTTC; cdr3_aa: CASRASFNEQFF; d_call: .; clone_size: many; j_call: TRBJ2-1; v_call: TRBV2
cdr3_nt: TGCGCCAGCAGTGATGGAAAAGGGTGGCAGCCCCAGCATTTT; cdr3_aa: CASSDGKGWQPQHF; d_call: .; clone_size: once; j_call: TRBJ1-5; v_call: TRBV10-2
cdr3_nt: TGTGCCAGCAGCTTAGCGCTATTAGGTGAGCAGTTCTTC; cdr3_aa: CASSLALLGEQFF; d_call: .; clone_size: .; j_call: TRBJ2-1; v_call: TRBV7-2
cdr3_nt: TGCAGTGCTAGAGAAAACAATCAGCCCCAGCATTTT; cdr3_aa: CSARENNQPQHF; d_call: .; clone_size: many; j_call: TRBJ1-5; v_call: TRBV20-1
cdr3_nt: TGCAGTGCCCACACACTAGAGAGCATTAGCACAGATACGCAGTATTTT; cdr3_aa: CSAHTLESISTDTQYF; d_call: .; clone_size: few; j_call: TRBJ2-3; v_call: TRBV20-1
cdr3_nt: TGTGCCAGCAGCCCGAGGGGTAACGACAATGAGCAGTTCTTC; cdr3_aa: CASSPRGNDNEQFF; d_call: .; clone_size: many; j_call: TRBJ2-1; v_call: TRBV7-2
cdr3_nt: TGTGCCAGCAGTCAAGATCTCCCGGGGCCGTACGAGCAGTACTTC; cdr3_aa: CASSQDLPGPYEQYF; d_call: .; clone_size: .; j_call: TRBJ2-7; v_call: TRBV4-2
cdr3_nt: TGCGCCAGCAGCTTGGATCCTAGCCAAGAGACCCAGTACTTC; cdr3_aa: CASSLDPSQETQYF; d_call: .; clone_size: many; j_call: TRBJ2-5; v_call: TRBV5-1
cdr3_nt: TGCAGTGCTCTCCAGGGGATTAATCAGCCCCAGCATTTT; cdr3_aa: CSALQGINQPQHF; d_call: .; clone_size: many; j_call: TRBJ1-5; v_call: TRBV20-1
cdr3_nt: TGTGCCAGCAGCTTGCTAGTAGCGAGTAAGGAGACCCAGTACTTC; cdr3_aa: CASSLLVASKETQYF; d_call: .; clone_size: many; j_call: TRBJ2-5; v_call: TRBV7-2
cdr3_nt: TGTGCCAGCAGCAAGAGCGAGACCCAGTACTTC; cdr3_aa: CASSKSETQYF; d_call: .; clone_size: many; j_call: TRBJ2-5; v_call: TRBV7-6
cdr3_nt: TGTGCCAGCAGCTTTAAGGGTAGCGGGAGGCGCGGCACCGGGGAGCTGTTTTTT; cdr3_aa: CASSFKGSGRRGTGELFF; d_call: TRBD2; clone_size: few; j_call: TRBJ2-2; v_call: TRBV7-8
cdr3_nt: TGTGCCAGCAGCTCAAGACTAGCGGCGGTTGCCAAAAACATTCAGTACTTC; cdr3_aa: CASSSRLAAVAKNIQYF; d_call: TRBD2; clone_size: many; j_call: TRBJ2-4; v_call: TRBV3-1
cdr3_nt: TGCAGTGCTAGGGGGTACAAGCGAGAAGAGACCCAGTACTTC; cdr3_aa: CSARGYKREETQYF; d_call: .; clone_size: many; j_call: TRBJ2-5; v_call: TRBV20-1
cdr3_nt: TGTGCCAGCAGCCGGGACAGGACGAACACCGGGGAGCTGTTTTTT; cdr3_aa: CASSRDRTNTGELFF; d_call: TRBD1; clone_size: many; j_call: TRBJ2-2; v_call: TRBV7-9
cdr3_nt: TGTGCCAGCAGCCAAGAACGTAGGACAGGGGACCACGAGCAGTACTTC; cdr3_aa: CASSQERRTGDHEQYF; d_call: TRBD1; clone_size: many; j_call: TRBJ2-7; v_call: TRBV3-1